This T cell receptor (beta chain) was sequenced for a study of cytomegalovirus exposure and HLA in healthy donors. The wider study: The study placed about four fifths of its 398 genotyped donors in the Caucasian-associated ancestry cluster.

The CDR3 spans 15 residues. CDR1 and CDR2 from the germline V gene are PRHDT and FYEKMQ (reference sequence). Trimming took 6 bases from V and 6 from J; bases not matched to a gene: 8. A note on this clone: Its antigen is unidentified.

General observations from the study: The study dropped some indistinguishable V segments, TRBV6-2 and TRBV6-3 among them. Later genetic work tied a missense DCLRE1C variant to beta-chain V and J trimming. Among immune exposure information, only CMV serostatus was available.

Use of 60 Vbeta and 13 Jbeta primers characterized the PCR. Produced via immunoSEQ multiplex PCR; TCRdb's table is partial and in-frame only. In total, the table holds 100,000 to 150,000 clones. This receptor was obtained from a woman in her forties in good health and CMV-seropositive. Sequences were obtained from PBMCs. The J gene is TRBJ2-7, the V gene TRBV13, with TRBD2 matching over 13 bases. The CDR3 DNA reads as TGTGCCAGCAGGCAGGGACTAGCGGGATTATCCGAGCAGTACTTC. Translation gives CASRQGLAGLSEQYF.